The 21 T cell receptor beta chains in this list originate from one sample, sequenced in a study of identical twins. TCRdb called the 5' RACE reads again in MiXCR, with one record for every CDR3 protein. The sample includes roughly 1,500,000 distinct CDR3 sequences, about 30% of them seen just once. Sequenced material: cord blood. The receptors derive from a newborn girl in good health.

CDR3 protein: CATSEMGLAKSNEQFF. The CDR3 DNA reads as TGTGCCACCAGTGAAATGGGACTAGCGAAATCTAATGAGCAGTTCTTC. The rearrangement joins TRBV24-1 to TRBJ2-1; 10 bases fit TRBD2. Germline loops: CDR1 KGHDR, CDR2 SFDVKD. Trimming removed 4 bases from V and 7 bases from J; junction bases left unmatched: 9. This CDR3 region has 16 residues.

This clonotype was detected many times. The chain joins TRBV20-1 to TRBJ2-7, with TRBD2 as a possible D gene (6 bases). The CDR3 has 13 amino acids. Germline V CDR1 and CDR2: DFQATT, SNEGSKA (reference sequence). V was shortened by 3 bases and J by 6 bases, with 15 bases between the two germline ends. The chain's CDR3 is CSASGGFKVEQYF. The CDR3 DNA reads as TGCAGTGCTAGCGGGGGTTTCAAGGTCGAGCAGTACTTC.

This clonotype was detected a few times. This chain connects TRBV24-1 to TRBJ1-2; D call uncertain. This CDR3 region has 14 residues. From germline, CDR1 is KGHDR and CDR2 SFDVKD. V shed 3 bases and J shed 4 bases, with 11 bases lying between them. CDR3 amino acids: CATSDRGPSYGYTF. CDR3 nucleotide sequence: TGTGCCACCAGTGATAGAGGACCCTCCTATGGCTACACCTTC.

The gene calls are TRBV20-1 and TRBJ2-3; 9 positions agree with TRBD2. With 1 base clipped from V and 2 bases from J, the junction kept 7 bases outside the gene matches. The CDR3 totals 16 residues. Germline lookup yields CDR1 DFQATT and CDR2 SNEGSKA (reference sequence). As DNA, the CDR3 is TGCAGTGCTAGAGCGGCGAGCGGGGGGTACACAGATACGCAGTATTTT. Residues: CSARAASGGYTDTQYF.

J is TRBJ2-3 and V is TRBV7-9; 9 bases align to TRBD2. Germline assignment: CDR1 SEHNR and CDR2 FQNEAQ (reference sequence). V was pared by 8 bases and J by 4 bases, with 4 bases of the junction left unmatched. The CDR3 totals 13 residues. The CDR3 protein is CASGQRGADTQYF. In DNA form, the CDR3 reads TGTGCCAGCGGGCAGCGGGGGGCAGATACGCAGTATTTT.

The chain uses TRBV24-1 and TRBJ1-2; D uncertain. There are 14 residues in the CDR3. Trimming removed 1 base from V and 4 bases from J, with 9 bases in between. Germline values: CDR1 KGHDR, CDR2 SFDVKD. CDR3 nucleotides: TGTGCCACCAGTGATTTCGCGACTGCCTATGGCTACACCTTC. It encodes CATSDFATAYGYTF.

This clonotype was picked up a small number of times. V and J are TRBV24-1 and TRBJ2-3, with 9 nucleotides matching TRBD1. Germline CDR1 reads KGHDR; CDR2 reads SFDVKD. J gave up 6 bases and V 4 bases, and 10 bases lay outside the gene matches. The CDR3 is made up of 16 amino acids. CDR3 residues: CATSEKRGTGWDTQYF. DNA of the CDR3: TGTGCCACCAGTGAAAAACGGGGGACAGGGTGGGATACGCAGTATTTT.

The chain is built from TRBV4-2 and TRBJ2-4; D unclear. The V gene's germline CDR1 is LGHNA and CDR2 YNFKEQ. The CDR3 sequence is 16 residues long. V lost 3 bases and J lost 0, with 12 bases in between. CDR3 coding DNA: TGTGCCAGCAGCCACTCAGGAACCCTAGCCAAAAACATTCAGTACTTC. This encodes CASSHSGTLAKNIQYF.

This CDR3 reads CAIKSRGTSYEQYF. The CDR3 coding sequence is TGTGCCATCAAGAGCCGGGGGACTTCCTACGAGCAGTACTTC. The chain has TRBV10-3 and TRBJ2-7; D might be TRBD2 (6 bases). CDR1 ENHRY and CDR2 SYGVKD come from the germline V gene. The CDR3 runs 14 residues. Trimming took 7 bases from V and 1 from J, leaving 14 bases between them.

In this sample, this clonotype turned up a few times. The chain recombines TRBV5-4 with TRBJ2-1; 9 bases match TRBD2. The J segment lost 4 bases and the V segment lost 2 bases, leaving 10 bases of the junction unmatched. The CDR3 totals 17 residues. Per germline, CDR1 SGHNT and CDR2 YYREEE (reference sequence). The CDR3 loop reads CASSFKTGTSRYNEQFF. DNA of the CDR3: TGTGCCAGCAGCTTTAAGACCGGGACTAGCCGGTACAATGAGCAGTTCTTC.

The chain links TRBV20-1 to TRBJ1-1; possibly TRBD1 for D (6 bases). CDR3 length equals 13 residues. Germline CDR1 and CDR2: DFQATT and SNEGSKA (reference sequence). V lost 6 bases and J lost 3, with 14 bases in between. Here the CDR3 reads CSALKGGYTEAFF. For the CDR3, the DNA is TGCAGTGCGCTCAAGGGGGGGTACACTGAAGCTTTCTTT.

V gene TRBV4-2 combines with J gene TRBJ1-6, with D uncertain. This CDR3 is 16 amino acids long. Trimming took 0 bases from V and 0 from J, leaving 6 bases between them. CDR1 is LGHNA and CDR2 is YNFKEQ in the germline V gene. The CDR3 protein is CASSQEASSYNSPLHF. Written as DNA, the CDR3 is TGTGCCAGCAGCCAAGAGGCGAGCTCCTATAATTCACCCCTCCACTTT.

The chain carries TRBV7-9 and TRBJ2-3; 8 nucleotides match TRBD2. The V segment lost 6 bases and the J segment 2 bases; nucleotides outside the gene matches: 10. CDR3 length equals 16 residues. Germline lookup yields CDR1 SEHNR and CDR2 FQNEAQ (reference sequence). CDR3 nucleotides: TGTGCCAGCAGGACGTCTTGGCGGGGGGTCACAGATACGCAGTATTTT. It is translated as CASRTSWRGVTDTQYF.

The chain links TRBV4-2 to TRBJ2-1; 9 bases fit TRBD2. This CDR3 has 15 residues. Germline V CDR1 and CDR2: LGHNA, YNFKEQ. J was trimmed by 7 bases and V by 0 bases; bases with no gene match: 4. The CDR3 nucleotides are TGTGCCAGCAGCCAAGATAGCGGGAGAATAAATGAGCAGTTCTTC. As protein: CASSQDSGRINEQFF.

J is TRBJ2-4 and V is TRBV12-3 or TRBV12-4, with 9 bases matching TRBD2. The ends lost 2 bases at V and 13 bases at J; junction bases unmatched: 15. The CDR3 is made up of 16 amino acids. In nucleotides, the CDR3 is TGTGCCAGCAGTTTATTAATGCTAGCGGGAAGAGATGAGCAGTACTTC. This translates into CASSLLMLAGRDEQYF.

This chain joins TRBV27 and TRBJ1-5; D unresolved. V lost 8 bases to trimming and J lost 1 base, with 12 bases between them. The germline V gene has CDR1 MNHEY and CDR2 SMNVEV (reference sequence). The length of the CDR3 is 14 residues. The CDR3 here is CASGPTLSNQPQHF. DNA for the CDR3: TGTGCCAGCGGTCCTACGTTGAGCAATCAGCCCCAGCATTTT.

The chain uses TRBV7-2 and TRBJ2-3, with 12 bases lining up with TRBD2. Germline CDR1 and CDR2: SGHTA and FQGNSA. This CDR3 region has 16 residues. Losses at the gene ends were 4 bases for V and 3 bases for J; bases not matched to a gene: 5. CDR3 DNA sequence: TGTGCCAGCAGCTCCGGACTAGCGGGAAAGACAGATACGCAGTATTTT. This gives the protein CASSSGLAGKTDTQYF.

This clonotype was observed many times. The V and J genes are TRBV27 and TRBJ2-7; D possibly uses TRBD1 or TRBD2 (5 bases each). CDR3 length: 14 residues. The germline CDR1 and CDR2 sequences are MNHEY and SMNVEV (reference sequence). The ends were cut back, 1 base at V and 2 bases at J, with 9 bases in the middle. CDR3 nucleotides: TGTGCCAGCAGTTTATTGGGACGGACCTACGAGCAGTACTTC. Translated, it gives CASSLLGRTYEQYF.

The rearrangement links TRBV18 to TRBJ1-1; 8 positions agree with TRBD1. Germline-derived CDR1 and CDR2 are KGHSH and LQKENI. V was pared by 3 bases and J by 1 base, with 7 bases of the junction left unmatched. CDR3 size: 16 residues. For the CDR3, the DNA is TGTGCCAGCTCACCCCTCGACAGGGGTCAGAACACTGAAGCTTTCTTT. Translated, it gives CASSPLDRGQNTEAFF.

This rearrangement joins TRBV6-5 to TRBJ2-6; TRBD1 agrees at 7 bases. This CDR3 is built from 19 residues. After removal of 2 bases from V and 0 bases from J, the junction contained 10 bases not matched to a gene. Germline assignment: CDR1 MNHEY and CDR2 SVGAGI. The CDR3 coding sequence is TGTGCCAGCAGTTACCAGGGACAGCTCCCTATCTCTGGGGCCAACGTCCTGACTTTC. Its protein is CASSYQGQLPISGANVLTF.

This clonotype was observed at least ten times. The genes are TRBV6-5 and TRBJ2-1; D is unresolved. The CDR3 is 15 amino acids. V lost 2 bases, J lost 0 bases, and 8 bases lay in between. Germline V gene sequence: CDR1 MNHEY, CDR2 SVGAGI. This CDR3 reads CASSYGRSSYNEQFF. The CDR3 nucleotides are TGTGCCAGCAGTTACGGGCGGAGCTCCTACAATGAGCAGTTCTTC.